Described below is a single T cell receptor beta chain sequence and its context. Antigen unknown. The entry originates in a study of Ad26.COV2.S vaccination and SARS-CoV-2 variants. For the study at large: Once or twice, 56 days apart, Ad26.COV2.S was delivered intramuscularly.

Repertoires were generated with immunoSEQ multiplex PCR, while TCRdb's copy carries only in-frame clones and drops some. This sample has roughly 700,000 clones, with about 90% found just once. There are 14 residues in the CDR3. Germline V CDR1 and CDR2: MNHEY, SVGAGI. Between the trimmed V and J ends, which lost 2 bases and 4 bases, there was a span of 11 bases. The sample's treatment: approximately 18 received Ad26.COV2.S at low or high dose, single or two shots; 5 received placebo; per-sample allocation not given. Sampling occurred on day 63 after the first vaccine or placebo injection. The vaccine antigen was prefusion-stabilized Wuhan SARS-CoV-2 spike. General study points: Vaccine recipients surpassed placebo recipients in spike-specific TCR breadth. Researchers reported similar non-spike TCR breadth in vaccine and placebo recipients.

The chain has TRBV6-5 and TRBJ1-2; D gene uncertain. The sequence was collected from a person aged 18-65 years who received the Ad26.COV2.S COVID-19 vaccine or a placebo. Sequenced here: peripheral blood, sampled in a trial of Ad26.COV2.S vaccine versus placebo. The CDR3 coding sequence is TGTGCCAGCAGTTACGGCAGGCCCCTCTATGGCTACACCTTC. Its translation is CASSYGRPLYGYTF.